This T cell receptor (beta chain) was sequenced during a study of PD-1 blockade in classical Hodgkin lymphoma. The CDR3 runs 17 residues. V dropped 3 bases and J dropped 5; count of bases not matched to a gene: 10. Germline V CDR1 and CDR2: KGHSH, LQKENI. This clone was seen once. Its antigen is not identified. Study conclusions and caveats: Complete responders matched newly diagnosed patients in baseline diversity.

This table comes from immunoSEQ multiplex PCR, and its TCRdb copy is limited to in-frame clones, with some not included. The repertoire consists of more than 70,000 clones, with approximately 91% occurring once and the leading ten covering approximately 2.4%. In every patient, relapse followed autologous stem cell transplantation, while exposure to brentuximab vedotin differed. The receptor comes from a human donor with classical Hodgkin lymphoma. The chain links TRBV18 to TRBJ2-2, with 9 bases matching TRBD1. Specimen: peripheral blood mononuclear cells (PBMCs), collected before the second cycle of nivolumab. The CDR3 loop is CASSPGQGMIGTGELFF. The CDR3 coding sequence is TGTGCCAGCTCACCGGGACAGGGAATGATCGGGACCGGGGAGCTGTTTTTT.